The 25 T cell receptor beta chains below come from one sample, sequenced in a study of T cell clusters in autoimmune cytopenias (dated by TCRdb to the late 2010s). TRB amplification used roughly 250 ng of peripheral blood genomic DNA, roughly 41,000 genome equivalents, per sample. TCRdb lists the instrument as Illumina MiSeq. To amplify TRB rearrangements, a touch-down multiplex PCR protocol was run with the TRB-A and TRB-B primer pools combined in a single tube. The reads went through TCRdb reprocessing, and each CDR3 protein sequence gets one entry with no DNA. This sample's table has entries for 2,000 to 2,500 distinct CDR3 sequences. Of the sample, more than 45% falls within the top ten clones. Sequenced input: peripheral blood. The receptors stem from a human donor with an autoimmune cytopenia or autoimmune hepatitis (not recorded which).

Here the CDR3 reads CSARGLTSGKYNEQFF. The genes are TRBV20-1 and TRBJ2-1; checking the TCRdb D call of TRBD2 is not possible without DNA. Looked up from germline, CDR1 is DFQATT and CDR2 is SNEGSKA (reference sequence). The length of the CDR3 is 16 residues.

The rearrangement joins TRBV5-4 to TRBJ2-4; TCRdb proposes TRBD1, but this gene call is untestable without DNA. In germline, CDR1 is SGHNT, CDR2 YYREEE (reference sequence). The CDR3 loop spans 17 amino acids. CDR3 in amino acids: CASSLFEGAGAKNIQYF.

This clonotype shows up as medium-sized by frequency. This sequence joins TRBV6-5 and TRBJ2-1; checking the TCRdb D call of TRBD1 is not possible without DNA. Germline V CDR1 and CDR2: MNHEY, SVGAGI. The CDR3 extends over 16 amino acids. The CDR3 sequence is CASSTYLTGGAVVQFF.

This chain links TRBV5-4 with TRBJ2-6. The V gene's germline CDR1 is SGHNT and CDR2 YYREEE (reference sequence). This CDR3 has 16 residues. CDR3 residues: CASKNDGTSGANVLTF.

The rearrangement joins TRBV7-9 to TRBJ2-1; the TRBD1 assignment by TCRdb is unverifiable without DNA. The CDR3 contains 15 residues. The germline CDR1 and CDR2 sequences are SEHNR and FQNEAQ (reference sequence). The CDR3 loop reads CASSYPRGYYNEQFF.

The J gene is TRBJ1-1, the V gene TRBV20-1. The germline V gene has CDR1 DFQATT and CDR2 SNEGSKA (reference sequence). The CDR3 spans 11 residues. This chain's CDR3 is CSAIATPEAFF.

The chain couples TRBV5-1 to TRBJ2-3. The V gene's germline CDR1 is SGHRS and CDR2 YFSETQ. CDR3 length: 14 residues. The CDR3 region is CASSLGRTTDTQYF.

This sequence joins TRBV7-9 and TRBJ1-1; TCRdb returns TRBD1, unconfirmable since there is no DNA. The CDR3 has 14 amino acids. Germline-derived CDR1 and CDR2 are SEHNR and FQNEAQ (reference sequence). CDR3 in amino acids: CASSTGQASTEAFF.

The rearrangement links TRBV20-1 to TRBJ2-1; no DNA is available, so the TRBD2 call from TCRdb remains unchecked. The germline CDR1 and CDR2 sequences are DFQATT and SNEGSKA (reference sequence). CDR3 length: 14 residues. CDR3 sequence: CSARLGTSVNEQFF.

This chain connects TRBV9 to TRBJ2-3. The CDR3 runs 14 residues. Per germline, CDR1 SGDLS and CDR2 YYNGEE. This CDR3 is CASSPRGGADTQYF.

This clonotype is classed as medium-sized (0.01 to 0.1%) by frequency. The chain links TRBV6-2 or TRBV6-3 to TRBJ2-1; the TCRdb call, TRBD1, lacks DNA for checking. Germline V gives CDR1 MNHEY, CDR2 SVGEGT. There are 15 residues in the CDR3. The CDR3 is CASSPGGGFNNEQFF.

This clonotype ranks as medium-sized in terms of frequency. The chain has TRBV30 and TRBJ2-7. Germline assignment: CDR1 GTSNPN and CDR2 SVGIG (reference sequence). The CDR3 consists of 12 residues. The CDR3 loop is CAWSRGTYEQYF.

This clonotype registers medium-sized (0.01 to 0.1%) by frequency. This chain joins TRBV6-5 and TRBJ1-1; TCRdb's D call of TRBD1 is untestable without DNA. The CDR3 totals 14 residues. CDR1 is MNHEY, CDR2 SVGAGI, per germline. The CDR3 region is CASSTIGGRTEAFF.

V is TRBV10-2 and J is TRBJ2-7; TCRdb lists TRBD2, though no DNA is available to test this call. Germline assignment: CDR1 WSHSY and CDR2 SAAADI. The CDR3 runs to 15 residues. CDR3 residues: CASNRERGSLYEQYF.

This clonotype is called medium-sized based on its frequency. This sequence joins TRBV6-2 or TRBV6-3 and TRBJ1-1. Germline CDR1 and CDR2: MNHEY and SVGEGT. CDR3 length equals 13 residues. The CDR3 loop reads CASSLKKNTEAFF.

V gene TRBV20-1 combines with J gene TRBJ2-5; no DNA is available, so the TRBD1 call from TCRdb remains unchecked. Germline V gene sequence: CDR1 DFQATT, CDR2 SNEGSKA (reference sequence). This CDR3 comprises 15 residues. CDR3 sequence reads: CSAKPVDRDIKTQYF.

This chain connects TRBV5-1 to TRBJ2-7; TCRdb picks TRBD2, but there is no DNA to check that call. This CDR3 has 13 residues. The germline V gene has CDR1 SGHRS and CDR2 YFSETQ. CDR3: CASNGGNTYEQYF.

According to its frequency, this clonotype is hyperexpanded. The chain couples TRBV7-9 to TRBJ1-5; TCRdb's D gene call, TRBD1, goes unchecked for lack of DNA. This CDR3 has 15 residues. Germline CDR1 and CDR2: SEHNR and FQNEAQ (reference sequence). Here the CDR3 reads CASSSTGAGDQPQHF. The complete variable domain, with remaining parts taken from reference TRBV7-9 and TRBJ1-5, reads DTGVSQNPRHKITKRGQNVTFRCDPISEHNRLYWYRQTLGQGPEFLTYFQNEAQLEKSRLLSDRFSAERPKGSFSTLEIQRTEQGDSAMYLCASSSTGAGDQPQHFGDGTRLSIL.

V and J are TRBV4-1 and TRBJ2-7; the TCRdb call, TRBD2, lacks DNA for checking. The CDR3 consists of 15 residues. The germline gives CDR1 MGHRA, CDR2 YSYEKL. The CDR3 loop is CASSQLGRGPYEQYF.

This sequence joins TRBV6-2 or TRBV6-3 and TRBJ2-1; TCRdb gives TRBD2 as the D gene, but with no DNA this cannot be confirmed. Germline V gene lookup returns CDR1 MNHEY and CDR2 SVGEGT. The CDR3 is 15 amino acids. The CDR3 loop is CASRPGLAGPGEQFF.

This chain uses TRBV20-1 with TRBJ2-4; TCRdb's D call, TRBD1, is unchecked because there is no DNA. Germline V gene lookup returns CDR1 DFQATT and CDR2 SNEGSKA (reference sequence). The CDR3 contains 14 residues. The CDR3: CSAAPTRAKNIQYF.

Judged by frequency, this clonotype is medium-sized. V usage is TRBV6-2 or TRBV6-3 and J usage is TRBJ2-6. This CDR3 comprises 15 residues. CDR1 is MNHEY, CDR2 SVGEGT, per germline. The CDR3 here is CASLPGGSGANVLTF.

CDR3 loop: CASSQDLWGANQPQHF. The V call is TRBV4-2, the J call TRBJ1-5; TCRdb outputs TRBD1, but without DNA this stays unchecked. The CDR3 sequence is 16 residues long. Per the germline V gene, CDR1 is LGHNA and CDR2 is YNFKEQ.

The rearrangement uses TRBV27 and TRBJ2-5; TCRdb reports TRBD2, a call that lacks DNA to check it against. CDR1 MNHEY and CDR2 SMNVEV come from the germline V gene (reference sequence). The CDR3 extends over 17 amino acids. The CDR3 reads CASREGLAGRWQETQYF.

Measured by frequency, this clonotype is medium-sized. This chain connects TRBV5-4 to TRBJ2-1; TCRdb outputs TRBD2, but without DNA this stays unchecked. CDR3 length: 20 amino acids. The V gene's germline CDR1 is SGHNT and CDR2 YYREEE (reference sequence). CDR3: CASTPGGTSGRWSSYNEQFF.